A selection of T cell receptor beta chains follows, all from one sample in a study of shared clonotypes between healthy human individuals. Sequencing used immunoSEQ multiplex PCR; TCRdb keeps in-frame clones, though not all of them. This table has under 120,000 clones, about 66% appearing once. Sequencing input: memory CD8+ T cells sorted from blood. Receptors were obtained from a woman under 40 in good health. CDR3s include the opening cysteine and the closing phenylalanine or tryptophan. The order of the fields is D gene, V gene, J gene, CDR3 protein. A D gene is named only where the DNA matches it firmly.

.	TRBV6-1	TRBJ2-2	CASSVERGVGGELFF
.	TRBV25-1	TRBJ1-1	CASSDISVGSTEAFF
TRBD1	TRBV10-3	TRBJ1-2	CAINHIPGQGACGYTF
.	TRBV2	TRBJ2-7	CASSEAFTYEQYF
.	TRBV6-1	TRBJ2-1	CASSDSAEGEEQFF
.	TRBV7-3	TRBJ2-1	CASSLTFGTQGGQFF
.	TRBV9	TRBJ2-7	CASSVGASSYEQYF
TRBD2	TRBV28	TRBJ2-1	CASSRGTSGSNEQFF
.	TRBV2	TRBJ2-1	CASSDGGENEQFF
.	TRBV5-5	TRBJ1-1	CASSLEYRVVMNTEAFF
.	TRBV29-1	TRBJ1-1	CSVEDGGEVFF
TRBD2	TRBV6-5	TRBJ2-1	CASSYVAGGPNEQFF
.	TRBV27	TRBJ2-5	CASSQGGQTQYF
.	TRBV27	TRBJ2-1	CASKESVADGPNEQFF
.	TRBV6-1	TRBJ1-3	CASSEAIGSGNTIYF
.	TRBV27	TRBJ2-7	CASRPGTSYEQYF
.	TRBV7-6	TRBJ1-3	CASSLRAGDGNTIYF
.	TRBV25-1	TRBJ2-1	CASISREHYQFF
.	TRBV4-1	TRBJ1-2	CASSQVHRRGSIKSYGYTF
.	TRBV4-1	TRBJ1-4	CASSSMGVTNEKLFF
.	TRBV6-1	TRBJ1-5	CASSPGNSNQPQHF
.	TRBV7-6	TRBJ2-3	CASSSSLAPTDTQYF
TRBD1	TRBV25-1	TRBJ2-7	CASSDPGQGARYEQYF
.	TRBV5-6	TRBJ2-3	CASSALAGFKYTQYF
TRBD1	TRBV5-1	TRBJ2-7	CASSLGTGGDEQYF
.	TRBV7-8	TRBJ2-1	CASSSWGESSYNEQFF
.	TRBV7-3	TRBJ2-1	CASSLTFVNEQFF
TRBD1	TRBV5-1	TRBJ1-2	CASSPGTGRADNYGYTF
.	TRBV6-5	TRBJ2-3	CASSYFGVPDTQYF
.	TRBV6-1	TRBJ2-7	CASSQRTEGPYEQYF
.	TRBV27	TRBJ2-7	CASSNNYEQYF
.	TRBV19	TRBJ2-3	CASSYDRASTDTQYF
.	TRBV5-1	TRBJ2-7	CASSPGTATGEQYF